This T cell receptor beta chain was identified in a study of blood T cell repertoires in COVID-19. Background on the study: The United States, Italy and Spain supplied acute and convalescent COVID-19 samples.

After removal of 6 bases from V and 8 bases from J, the junction contained 10 bases not matched to a gene. The CDR3 extends over 15 amino acids. Germline-derived CDR1 and CDR2 are SGHRS and YFSETQ. Original data processing: Amplification of reference gene primers provided the estimated nucleated cell counts. The repertoire was sequenced with immunoSEQ multiplex PCR; TCRdb's copy has only in-frame clones and lacks some. The V and J calls and the clone size are those of that table, but D and trimming were determined from the DNA. Here the sample spans about 58,000 clones, about 91% being singletons. The TCR sequence derives from a woman aged 60 to 75 with active COVID-19. The chain combines TRBV5-1 with TRBJ1-4, with 10 bases aligning to TRBD1. Sequencing was carried out using peripheral blood. The CDR3 sequence: CASTLGGQGTEKLFF. DNA for the CDR3: TGCGCCAGCACCCTTGGGGGACAGGGGACCGAAAAACTGTTTTTT.